The 5 T cell receptor beta chains below come from one sample, sequenced in a study of T cells in Graves' hyperthyroidism and ophthalmopathy. Amplification of TCR beta CDR3 regions used RNA as the template. With the HTBI primer set, the TCR CDR3 went through a first round of RT-PCR. TCRdb used MiXCR to reprocess the multiplex PCR reads, holding one entry per CDR3 protein. In the table there are roughly 500,000 distinct CDR3 sequences, approximately 49% of which are singletons. Material: peripheral blood or thyroid tissue (not recorded which). All receptors come from an adult woman with Graves' disease, either hyperthyroidism or ophthalmopathy (not recorded which).

The chain is built from TRBV20-1 and TRBJ1-2, with 7 positions matching TRBD1. The CDR3 is 12 residues long. Germline assignment: CDR1 DFQATT and CDR2 SNEGSKA (reference sequence). With V trimmed by 8 bases and J by 2 bases, 5 bases remained unmatched. This CDR3 reads CSYGGQNYGYTF. The CDR3 region has the DNA TGCAGTTACGGGGGACAGAACTATGGCTACACCTTC.

This clonotype is a singleton in its sample. This chain links TRBV7-9 with TRBJ2-7; D unclear. V lost 3 bases and J lost 0, with 15 bases in between. The CDR3 has 16 amino acids. CDR1 SEHNR and CDR2 FQNEAQ come from the germline V gene (reference sequence). Here the CDR3 reads CASSLVDKAYSYEQYF. Here the CDR3 DNA reads TGTGCCAGCAGCTTGGTTGACAAAGCTTACTCCTACGAGCAGTACTTC.

In this sample, this clonotype turned up many times. This chain links TRBV20-1 with TRBJ1-5; tentatively, D is TRBD1 (6 bases). V was trimmed by 8 bases and J by 3 bases, leaving 14 bases between them. The CDR3 sequence is 13 residues long. Germline V gene sequence: CDR1 DFQATT, CDR2 SNEGSKA (reference sequence). The CDR3 region has the DNA TGCAGTTCCAGCTCAGGGGTCAATCAGCCCCAGCATTTT. It specifies CSSSSGVNQPQHF.

The chain joins TRBV10-3 to TRBJ2-5; D is ambiguous. V lost 7 bases, J lost 6 bases, and 15 bases lay in between. Germline CDR1 reads ENHRY; CDR2 reads SYGVKD. The CDR3 extends over 13 amino acids. Here the CDR3 reads CAINQLTSQTQYF. As DNA, the CDR3 is TGTGCCATCAACCAGCTCACTTCCCAGACCCAGTACTTC.

Ten or more counts support this clonotype. The chain has TRBV29-1 and TRBJ2-7, with 8 bases identical to TRBD1. V dropped 3 bases and J dropped 9; count of bases not matched to a gene: 10. CDR1 and CDR2 (germline): SQVTM, ANQGSEA. The CDR3 has 13 residues. As DNA, the CDR3 is TGCAGCGTTGAGGACAGGGTGGGTCCAGTGCAGTACTTC. This codes for CSVEDRVGPVQYF.